This T cell receptor (beta chain) was found in a study of CD8+ T cells in alopecia areata. Study results and caveats: In scalp samples, resident alphabeta T cells of normal skin are also sequenced.

Trimming shortened V by 5 bases and J by 7 bases, and 15 bases separated the two germline ends. The CDR3 consists of 13 residues. CDR1 is LNHDA, CDR2 SQIVND, per germline (reference sequence). cDNA prepared by RNA extraction and subsequent reverse transcription served as the template for sequencing. The protocol was immunoSEQ multiplex PCR, while the TCRdb copy is restricted to in-frame clones and leaves out a portion. Seen here are 140,000 to 150,000 clones, 47% observed once, and the top ten hold over 5.5%. Peripheral blood and lesional scalp punch biopsies came from alopecia areata patients. Turning to this clone: Its specificity is unknown.

The TCR sequence derives from a human donor with alopecia areata. The chain combines TRBV19 with TRBJ2-7; D gene uncertain. Sample: CD4+ T cells sorted from blood. The CDR3 sequence is CASSWAERMEQYF. The CDR3 coding sequence is TGTGCCAGTAGTTGGGCAGAGCGAATGGAGCAGTACTTC. Supplemented by reference TRBV19 and TRBJ2-7, the full variable domain reads DGGITQSPKYLFRKEGQNVTLSCEQNLNHDAMYWYRQDPGQGLRLIYYSQIVNDFQKGDIAEGYSVSREKKESFPLTVTSAQKNPTAFYLCASSWAERMEQYFGPGTRLTVT.